This paragraph covers one T cell receptor (beta chain) sequence. Its antigen is as yet unknown. The data were obtained in a study of CD8+ T cells in alopecia areata. Study as a whole: Patients received oral tofacitinib, 5 to 10 mg twice daily, for moderate-to-severe alopecia areata.

CDR1 is SGHVS, CDR2 FNYEAQ, per germline. The CDR3 is 15 amino acids. V was trimmed by 1 base and J by 4 bases, leaving 13 bases between them. Findings and caveats of the study: Scalp sequencing captures resident alphabeta T cells of normal skin too.

Sequencing templates came from extracted RNA that was reverse transcribed into cDNA. This table comes from immunoSEQ multiplex PCR, and its TCRdb copy is limited to in-frame clones, with some not included. The sample records 200,000 or so clones, around three fifths being singletons. Sorting of PBMCs yielded the CD4+ and CD8+ T cells. The sequence was obtained from a human donor with alopecia areata. This specimen was CD4+ T cells sorted from blood, taken at week 0. V gene TRBV7-6 combines with J gene TRBJ2-5, with D perhaps given as TRBD1 or TRBD2 (5 bases each). CDR3 in amino acids: CASSLVEGWRETQYF. The CDR3 nucleotides are TGTGCCAGCAGCTTAGTTGAGGGGTGGCGAGAGACCCAGTACTTC.